The T cell receptor beta chain under discussion was sequenced for a study of blood T cells in healthy people across ages. A second PCR of roughly 7 to 11 cycles used a sample-barcoded 5' primer and a J-beta primer mix. TCRdb fed the 5' RACE reads into MiXCR, producing one record per CDR3 protein. The data contain 1 million or so distinct CDR3 sequences, 40% to 55% of them singletons. As regards this clonotype: One end of the junction is discordant with germline, which a read error may explain.

This CDR3 is built from 15 residues. Germline V gene sequence: CDR1 MGHRA, CDR2 YSYEKL. V and J are TRBV4-1 and TRBJ2-7, with 7 bases that match TRBD2. The source is a woman aged 55-75 years in good health. The specimen was blood. Written as DNA, the CDR3 is TGCGCCAGCAGCCAAGGACTAGCAGGCTCCAACGAGCAGAACTTC. Translation: CASSQGLAGSNEQNF.